This TCR beta chain is from a study of blood T cells in healthy people across ages (dated by TCRdb to about 2015). With regard to the full study: In model experiments, roughly one uniquely barcoded TCR beta cDNA molecule per two T cells was captured by template switching. The study measured age-related changes in TCR beta repertoire diversity using deep sequencing normalized with unique cDNA molecular identifiers. The donors were split into four age groups: young (average 16 years), middle-aged (39), aged (roughly 68) and long-lived (about 82). To avoid experimental bias, donors of different ages were randomly spread across the sequencing lanes. The study analyzed two additional independent replicas of 1 million unique cDNA reads from the same blood draw for two donors, one aged 18 to 30 and one aged 80 or older.

CDR1 and CDR2 are drawn from the germline V gene: SNHLY, FYNNEI. Relative to germline, V is 2 bases shorter and J is 1 base shorter, with 5 bases between their ends. From the cysteine through the phenylalanine, the CDR3 covers 13 amino acids. Only the CDR3 part of the read is kept: 39 bases, read in frame from the first base. The library came from 5' RACE. TCRdb records Illumina HiSeq 2500 as the sequencer. The second PCR ran for about 6 to 11 cycles and used a J-beta primer mix along with a sample-barcoded 5' primer. A template-switch 5' adaptor carrying 12 random nucleotides introduced a unique molecular identifier onto each TCR beta cDNA molecule. Each sample yielded at least 3 million CDR3-containing paired-end reads. First-strand cDNA was synthesized from all RNA with the Mint cDNA synthesis kit, primed by a TRBC-specific oligonucleotide. All cDNA was treated with uracil-DNA glycosylase and then went through a first 18-cycle PCR with the universal primers M1SS and BC2_uni_R. The study's processing was this. For normalization, 1 million high-quality reads were randomly selected from each sample, with every read carrying a distinct molecular identifier. Instead of being binned into consensus sequences, reads with shared molecular identifiers were discarded. MiTCR, run with a Q25 quality threshold and the strictest error-elimination algorithm, handled CDR3 identification, clonotype clustering and error correction. Lower-bound total TCR beta diversity was estimated with a nonparametric unseen species model using Euler transformation. Clones were called with MiXCR by TCRdb after fastp trimmed the public reads at Q25, and only in-frame beta chains were retained. Each entry merges the rows of one CDR3 protein and shows their most common DNA and genes. V and J calls and clone size were set by TCRdb, not the authors. The sample table shows about 730,000 distinct CDR3 sequences, and roughly 45% are seen once. Roughly 19% of the sample is taken by the ten largest.

Systemically healthy Caucasian individuals from Russia, about 38 in total and aged about 6 to 100 years, were included as donors. Each donor gave about 11 milliliters of peripheral blood, drawn into EDTA-treated Vacutainer tubes. PBMCs were isolated by Ficoll-Paque density-gradient centrifugation, with at least 6 million obtained per sample. Total RNA was extracted from PBMCs with Trizol reagent, with at least 6 micrograms obtained per sample. For every donor, an aliquot of PBMCs went through flow cytometry to measure the percentages of naive CD45RAhigh/CD27high T cells. The table lists this clonotype with a few counts. It has no known antigen specificity. It has no much larger one-base neighbor in the sample; base qualities were not kept. General conclusions and limits of the study: Observed TCR beta diversity per million T cells fell roughly linearly with age, and a significant reduction was already apparent by age around 40. A strong correlation was found between observed TCR beta diversity and the percentage of naive T cells measured by flow cytometry. Because the CMV infection status of the donors was unknown, age-related changes in expanded clonotypes may potentially have been confounded. Because profiling used bulk unsorted PBMCs, naive and antigen-experienced compartments could not be compared conclusively. Estimates of total diversity from one million sequenced T cells were regarded as lower bounds and underestimates. Compared with the aged group, more naive CD4+ T cells, fewer expanded clones and increased TCR diversity were shown by the long-lived group, suggesting age selection.

This receptor was identified in a woman aged 55-69 years in good health. Sample: blood. The chain is made from TRBV2 and TRBJ1-1; the D gene is not confidently resolved. CDR3 reads: CASSELENTEAFF. The nucleotide sequence is TGTGCCAGCAGTGAATTGGAGAACACTGAAGCTTTCTTT.